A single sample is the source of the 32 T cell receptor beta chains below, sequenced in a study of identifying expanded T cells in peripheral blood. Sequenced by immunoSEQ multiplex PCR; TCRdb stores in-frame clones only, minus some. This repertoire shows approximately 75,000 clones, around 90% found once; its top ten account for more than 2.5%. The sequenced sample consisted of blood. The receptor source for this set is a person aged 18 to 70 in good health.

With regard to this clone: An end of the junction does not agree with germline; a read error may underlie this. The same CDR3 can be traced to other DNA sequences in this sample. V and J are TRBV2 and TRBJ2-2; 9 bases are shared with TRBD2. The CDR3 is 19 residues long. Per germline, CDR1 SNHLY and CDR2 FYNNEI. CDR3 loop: CASSVNQGSGGPRTGELFF. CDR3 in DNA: TGTGCCAGCAGTGTAAATCAGGGTAGCGGGGGCCCGAGGACCGGGGAGCTATTTTTT.

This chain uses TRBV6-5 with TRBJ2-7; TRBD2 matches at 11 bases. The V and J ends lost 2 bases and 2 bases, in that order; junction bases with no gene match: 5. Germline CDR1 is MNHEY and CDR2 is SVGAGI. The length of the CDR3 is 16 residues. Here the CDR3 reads CASSYNGGLAAYEQYF. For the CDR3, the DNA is TGTGCCAGCAGTTACAATGGGGGACTAGCGGCCTACGAGCAGTACTTC.

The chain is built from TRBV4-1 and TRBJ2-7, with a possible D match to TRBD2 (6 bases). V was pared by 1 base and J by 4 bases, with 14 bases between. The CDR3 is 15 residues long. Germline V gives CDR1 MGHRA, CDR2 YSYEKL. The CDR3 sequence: CASSQGDGRGYEQYF. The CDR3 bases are TGCGCCAGCAGCCAAGGGGACGGGAGAGGATACGAGCAGTACTTC.

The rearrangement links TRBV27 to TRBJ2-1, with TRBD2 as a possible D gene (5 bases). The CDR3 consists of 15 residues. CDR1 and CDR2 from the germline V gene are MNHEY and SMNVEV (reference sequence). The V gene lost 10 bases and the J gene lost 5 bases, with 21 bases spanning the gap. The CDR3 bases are TGTGCCACGGGGAGTGCGGGCCGACCGGACAATGAGCAGTTCTTC. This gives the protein CATGSAGRPDNEQFF.

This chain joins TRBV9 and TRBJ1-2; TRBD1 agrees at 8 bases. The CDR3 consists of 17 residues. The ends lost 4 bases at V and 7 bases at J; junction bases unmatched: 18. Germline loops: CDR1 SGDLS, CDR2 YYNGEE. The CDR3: CASSQSPWTGTSGGYTF. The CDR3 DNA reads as TGTGCCAGCAGCCAATCCCCCTGGACAGGGACAAGTGGTGGCTACACCTTC.

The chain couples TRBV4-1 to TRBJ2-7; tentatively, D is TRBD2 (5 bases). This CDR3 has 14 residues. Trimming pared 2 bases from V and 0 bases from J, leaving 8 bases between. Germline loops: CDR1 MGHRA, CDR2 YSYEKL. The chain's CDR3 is CASSQTGSSYEQYF. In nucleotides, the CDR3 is TGCGCCAGCAGCCAAACTGGGAGCTCCTACGAGCAGTACTTC.

The CDR3 DNA sequence: TGTGCCAGCAGGGGAGCGGGAGGAGGGCACACAGATACGCAGTATTTT. Its protein product is CASRGAGGGHTDTQYF. This chain joins TRBV27 and TRBJ2-3; 9 positions match TRBD2. The V gene's germline CDR1 is MNHEY and CDR2 SMNVEV (reference sequence). The V segment lost 6 bases and the J segment 2 bases; nucleotides outside the gene matches: 9. This CDR3 is 16 amino acids long.

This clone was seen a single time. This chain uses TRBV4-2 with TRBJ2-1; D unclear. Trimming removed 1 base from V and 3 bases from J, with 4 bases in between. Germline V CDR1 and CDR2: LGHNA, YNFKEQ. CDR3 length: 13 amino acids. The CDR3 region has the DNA TGTGCCAGCAGCCAAGGGGGCTACAATGAGCAGTTCTTC. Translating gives CASSQGGYNEQFF.

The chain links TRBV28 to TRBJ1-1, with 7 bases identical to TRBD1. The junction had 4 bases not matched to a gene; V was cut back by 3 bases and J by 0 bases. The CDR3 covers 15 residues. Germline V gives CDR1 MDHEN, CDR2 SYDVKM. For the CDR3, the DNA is TGTGCCAGCAGTTTCCGGACAGGTATGAACACTGAAGCTTTCTTT. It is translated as CASSFRTGMNTEAFF.

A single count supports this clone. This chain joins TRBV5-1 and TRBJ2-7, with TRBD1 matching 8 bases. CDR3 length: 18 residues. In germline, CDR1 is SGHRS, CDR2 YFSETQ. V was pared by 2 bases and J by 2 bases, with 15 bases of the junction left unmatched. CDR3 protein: CASSFGQGFSPYAYEQYF. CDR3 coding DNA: TGCGCCAGCAGCTTCGGACAGGGCTTCTCTCCCTATGCCTACGAGCAGTACTTC.

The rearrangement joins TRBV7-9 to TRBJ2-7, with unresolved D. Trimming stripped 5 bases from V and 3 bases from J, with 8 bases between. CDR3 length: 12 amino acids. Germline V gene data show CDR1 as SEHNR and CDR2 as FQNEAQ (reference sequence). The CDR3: CASSPQDYEQYF. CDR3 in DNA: TGTGCCAGCAGCCCCCAGGACTACGAGCAGTACTTC.

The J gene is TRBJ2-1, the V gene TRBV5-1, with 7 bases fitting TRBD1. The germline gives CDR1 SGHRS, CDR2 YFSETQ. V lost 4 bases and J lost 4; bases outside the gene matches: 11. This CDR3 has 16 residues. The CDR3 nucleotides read TGCGCCAGCAGCACTAGGACAGGAACCTTTTACAATGAGCAGTTCTTC. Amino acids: CASSTRTGTFYNEQFF.

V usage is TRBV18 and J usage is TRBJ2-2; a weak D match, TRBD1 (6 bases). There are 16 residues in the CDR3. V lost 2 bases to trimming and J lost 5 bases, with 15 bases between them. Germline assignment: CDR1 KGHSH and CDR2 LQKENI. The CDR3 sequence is CASSPRDARGTGELFF. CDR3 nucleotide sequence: TGTGCCAGCTCACCAAGAGACGCCAGGGGTACCGGGGAGCTGTTTTTT. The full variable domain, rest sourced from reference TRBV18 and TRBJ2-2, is NAGVMQNPRHLVRRRGQEARLRCSPMKGHSHVYWYRQLPEEGLKFMVYLQKENIIDESGMPKERFSAEFPKEGPSILRIQQVVRGDSAAYFCASSPRDARGTGELFFGEGSRLTVL.

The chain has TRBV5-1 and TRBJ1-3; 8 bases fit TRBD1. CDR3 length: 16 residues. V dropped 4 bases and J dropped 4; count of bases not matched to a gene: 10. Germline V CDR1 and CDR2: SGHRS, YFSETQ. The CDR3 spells CASSGGQGAAGNTIYF. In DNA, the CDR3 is TGCGCCAGCAGCGGCGGACAGGGAGCGGCGGGAAACACCATATATTTT.

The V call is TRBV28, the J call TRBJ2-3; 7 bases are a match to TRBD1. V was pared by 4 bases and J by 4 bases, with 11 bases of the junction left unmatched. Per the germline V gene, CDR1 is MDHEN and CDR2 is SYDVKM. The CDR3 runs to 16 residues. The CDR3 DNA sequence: TGTGCCAGCAGTTCCGGACAGGTCCCCTTGGCAGATACGCAGTATTTT. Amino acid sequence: CASSSGQVPLADTQYF.

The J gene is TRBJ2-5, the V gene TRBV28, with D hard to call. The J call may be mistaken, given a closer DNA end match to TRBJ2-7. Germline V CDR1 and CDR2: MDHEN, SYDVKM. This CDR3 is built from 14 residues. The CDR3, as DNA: TGTGCCAGCAGGGATGTACGGAGCTCCTACGAGCAGTACTTC. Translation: CASRDVRSSYEQYF.

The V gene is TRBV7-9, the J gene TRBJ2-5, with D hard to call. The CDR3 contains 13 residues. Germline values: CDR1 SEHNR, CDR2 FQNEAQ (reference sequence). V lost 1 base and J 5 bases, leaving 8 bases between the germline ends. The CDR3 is CASSLEVPETQYF. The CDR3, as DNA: TGTGCCAGCAGCTTAGAGGTGCCGGAGACCCAGTACTTC.

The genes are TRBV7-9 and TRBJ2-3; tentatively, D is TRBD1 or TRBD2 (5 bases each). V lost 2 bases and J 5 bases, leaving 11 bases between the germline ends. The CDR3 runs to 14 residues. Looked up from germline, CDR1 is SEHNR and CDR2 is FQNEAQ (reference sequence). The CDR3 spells CASSLSAGRDTQYF. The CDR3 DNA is TGTGCCAGCAGCTTATCTGCAGGGAGAGATACGCAGTATTTT.

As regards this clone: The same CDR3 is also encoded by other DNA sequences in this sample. Written as DNA, the CDR3 is TGTGCCAGCAGTGACGGACTCTATGGCTACACCTTC. As protein: CASSDGLYGYTF. V gene TRBV6-1 combines with J gene TRBJ1-2; no reliable D call. The CDR3 covers 12 residues. The V gene's germline CDR1 is MNHNS and CDR2 SASEGT. V lost 3 bases, J lost 4 bases, and 6 bases lay in between.

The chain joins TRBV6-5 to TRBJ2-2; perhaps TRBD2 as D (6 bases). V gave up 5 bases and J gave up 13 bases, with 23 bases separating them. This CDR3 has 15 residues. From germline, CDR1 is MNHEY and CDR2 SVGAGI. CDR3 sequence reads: CASSPGTSAGSGLFF. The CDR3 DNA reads TGTGCCAGCAGTCCCGGGACTTCGGCCGGAAGCGGGCTGTTTTTT.

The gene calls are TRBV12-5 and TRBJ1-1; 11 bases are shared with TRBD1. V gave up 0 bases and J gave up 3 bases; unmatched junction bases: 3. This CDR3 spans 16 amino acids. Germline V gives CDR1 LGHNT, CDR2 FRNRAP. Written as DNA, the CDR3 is TGTGCTAGTGGTTTGGTATCGGGACAGGGGGACACTGAAGCTTTCTTT. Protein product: CASGLVSGQGDTEAFF.

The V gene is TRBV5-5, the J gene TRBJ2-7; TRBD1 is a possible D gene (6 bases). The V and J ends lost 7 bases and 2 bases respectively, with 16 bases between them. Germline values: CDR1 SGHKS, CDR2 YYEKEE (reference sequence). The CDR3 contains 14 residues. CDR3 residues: CASQGTLAAYEQYF. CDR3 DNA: TGTGCCAGCCAGGGGACCCTCGCGGCCTACGAGCAGTACTTC.

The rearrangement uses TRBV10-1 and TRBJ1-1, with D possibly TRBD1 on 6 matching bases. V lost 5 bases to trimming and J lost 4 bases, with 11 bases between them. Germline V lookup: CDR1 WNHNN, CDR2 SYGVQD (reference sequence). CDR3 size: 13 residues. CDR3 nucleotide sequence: TGCGCCAGCAGTCCACCGGGGGCCACTGAAGCTTTCTTT. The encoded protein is CASSPPGATEAFF.

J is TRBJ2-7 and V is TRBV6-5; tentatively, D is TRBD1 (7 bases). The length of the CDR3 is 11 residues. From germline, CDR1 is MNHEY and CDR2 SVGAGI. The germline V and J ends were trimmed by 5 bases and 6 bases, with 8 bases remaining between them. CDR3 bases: TGTGCCAGCAGTCAGGGGGGCGAGCAGTACTTC. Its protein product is CASSQGGEQYF.

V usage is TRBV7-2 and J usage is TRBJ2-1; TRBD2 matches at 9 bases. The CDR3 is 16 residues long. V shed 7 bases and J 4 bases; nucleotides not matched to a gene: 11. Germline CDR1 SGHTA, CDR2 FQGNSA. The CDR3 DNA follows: TGTGCCAGCACCACTAATTCGGCGGGAGGGTACAATGAGCAGTTCTTC. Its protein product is CASTTNSAGGYNEQFF.

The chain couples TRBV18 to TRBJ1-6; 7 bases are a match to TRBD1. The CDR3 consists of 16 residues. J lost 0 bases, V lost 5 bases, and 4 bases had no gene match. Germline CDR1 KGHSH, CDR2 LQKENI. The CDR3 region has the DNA TGTGCCAGCTCAAGACAGGGAAGCTCCTATAATTCACCCCTCCACTTT. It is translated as CASSRQGSSYNSPLHF. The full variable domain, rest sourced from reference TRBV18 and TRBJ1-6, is NAGVMQNPRHLVRRRGQEARLRCSPMKGHSHVYWYRQLPEEGLKFMVYLQKENIIDESGMPKERFSAEFPKEGPSILRIQQVVRGDSAAYFCASSRQGSSYNSPLHFGNGTRLTVT.

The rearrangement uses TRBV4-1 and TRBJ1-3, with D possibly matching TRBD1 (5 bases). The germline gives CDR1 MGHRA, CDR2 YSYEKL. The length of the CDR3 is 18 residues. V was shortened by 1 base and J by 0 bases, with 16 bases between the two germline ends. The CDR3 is CASSQVRQTSSSGNTIYF. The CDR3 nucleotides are TGCGCCAGCAGCCAAGTCCGACAGACCTCTTCCTCTGGAAACACCATATATTTT.

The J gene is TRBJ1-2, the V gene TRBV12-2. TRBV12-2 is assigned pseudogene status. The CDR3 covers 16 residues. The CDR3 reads CASRSRPQGTTYGYTF. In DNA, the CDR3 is TGTGCAAGTCGCTCACGACCTCAAGGGACTACCTATGGCTACACCTTC.

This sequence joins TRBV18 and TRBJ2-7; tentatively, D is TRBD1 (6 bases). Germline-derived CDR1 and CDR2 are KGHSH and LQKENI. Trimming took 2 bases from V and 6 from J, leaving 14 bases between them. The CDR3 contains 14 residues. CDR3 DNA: TGTGCCAGCTCACCAGCAGGGGTTTGGGGCGAGCAGTACTTC. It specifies CASSPAGVWGEQYF. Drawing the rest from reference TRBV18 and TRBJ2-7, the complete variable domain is NAGVMQNPRHLVRRRGQEARLRCSPMKGHSHVYWYRQLPEEGLKFMVYLQKENIIDESGMPKERFSAEFPKEGPSILRIQQVVRGDSAAYFCASSPAGVWGEQYFGPGTRLTVT.

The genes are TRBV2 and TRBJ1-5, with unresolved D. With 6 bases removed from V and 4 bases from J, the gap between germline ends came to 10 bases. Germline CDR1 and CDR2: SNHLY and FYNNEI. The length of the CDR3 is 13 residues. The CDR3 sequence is CASSAPFNQPQHF. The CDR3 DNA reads TGTGCCAGCAGCGCGCCTTTTAATCAGCCCCAGCATTTT.

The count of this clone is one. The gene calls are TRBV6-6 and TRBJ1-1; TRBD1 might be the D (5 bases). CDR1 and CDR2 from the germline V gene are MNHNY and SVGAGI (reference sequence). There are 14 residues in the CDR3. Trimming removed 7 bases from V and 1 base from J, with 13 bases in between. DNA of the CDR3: TGTGCCAGCAATCCAACAGGTAGGAACACTGAAGCTTTCTTT. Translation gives CASNPTGRNTEAFF.

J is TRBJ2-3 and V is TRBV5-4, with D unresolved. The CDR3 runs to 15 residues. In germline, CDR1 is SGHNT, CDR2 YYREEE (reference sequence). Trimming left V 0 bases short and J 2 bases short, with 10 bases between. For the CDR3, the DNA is TGTGCCAGCAGCTTGGGCGGCGTAAACACAGATACGCAGTATTTT. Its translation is CASSLGGVNTDTQYF.